These T cell receptor beta chains were read from a single sample in a study of blood T cell repertoires in COVID-19. Profiling relied on immunoSEQ multiplex PCR, and the TCRdb table lists in-frame clones only, not all of them. The sample carries more than 120,000 clones, roughly 81% recorded once. The sample was peripheral blood. Receptors originate from a human donor with acute or convalescent COVID-19. The donor label of this sample is uncertain. The CDR3 runs from the conserved cysteine through the conserved F or W. The D gene is left open where the match is weak. Only some rows state a clone size, as once, few, many or a class for expanded clones.

j_call: TRBJ1-5; d_call: .; v_call: TRBV2; clone_size: .; cdr3_nt: TGTGCCAGCAGCTCGGGAAATAGCAATCAGCCCCAGCATTTT; cdr3_aa: CASSSGNSNQPQHF
j_call: TRBJ2-5; d_call: TRBD2; v_call: TRBV5-1; clone_size: once; cdr3_nt: TGCGCCAGCAGCTTCGGCGGGGCACGCGTTAGCGGGGGTGCGGTGACCCAGTACTTC; cdr3_aa: CASSFGGARVSGGAVTQYF
j_call: TRBJ2-5; d_call: .; v_call: TRBV15; clone_size: .; cdr3_nt: TGTGCCACCAGCAGAGCCCGACAACAAGAGACCCAGTACTTC; cdr3_aa: CATSRARQQETQYF
j_call: TRBJ2-1; d_call: .; v_call: TRBV7-3; clone_size: .; cdr3_nt: TGTGCCAGCAGCTTAACAGCATACGGGGTCGAAGGTGAGCAGTTCTTC; cdr3_aa: CASSLTAYGVEGEQFF
j_call: TRBJ1-5; d_call: .; v_call: TRBV7-2; clone_size: .; cdr3_nt: TGTGCCAGCAGCCCCCACTTCTCGGGAGGGAATCAGCCCCAGCATTTT; cdr3_aa: CASSPHFSGGNQPQHF
j_call: TRBJ1-1; d_call: TRBD1; v_call: TRBV5-1; clone_size: .; cdr3_nt: TGCGCCAGCAGCGTCTCCGGGACAGCGAACACTGAAGCTTTCTTT; cdr3_aa: CASSVSGTANTEAFF
j_call: TRBJ2-5; d_call: TRBD1; v_call: TRBV5-1; clone_size: few; cdr3_nt: TGCGCCACCGGCGCCGGGACAGCCTTTCAAGAGACCCAGTACTTC; cdr3_aa: CATGAGTAFQETQYF
j_call: TRBJ1-5; d_call: .; v_call: TRBV18; clone_size: .; cdr3_nt: TGTGCCAGCTCACCTGTCCGGGGGAATCAGCCCCAGCATTTT; cdr3_aa: CASSPVRGNQPQHF
j_call: TRBJ1-1; d_call: .; v_call: TRBV29-1; clone_size: once; cdr3_nt: TGCAGCGTTGGTGTCAGTTTGGTTGAAGCTTTCTTT; cdr3_aa: CSVGVSLVEAFF
j_call: TRBJ2-5; d_call: .; v_call: TRBV5-1; clone_size: .; cdr3_nt: TGCGCCAGCAGCTTGGTATCCCGGGAAGAGACCCAGTACTTC; cdr3_aa: CASSLVSREETQYF
j_call: TRBJ2-7; d_call: TRBD1; v_call: TRBV6-6; clone_size: once; cdr3_nt: TGTGCCAGTTCGACAGGGGTCGTTGGCGAGCAGTACTTC; cdr3_aa: CASSTGVVGEQYF
j_call: TRBJ2-3; d_call: .; v_call: TRBV6-5; clone_size: .; cdr3_nt: TGTGCCAGCGGGGCGAGGGGACTCACAGATACGCAGTATTTT; cdr3_aa: CASGARGLTDTQYF
j_call: TRBJ1-1; d_call: TRBD1; v_call: TRBV19; clone_size: few; cdr3_nt: TGTGCCAGTAGCATGGGACAGCAGAACACTGAAGCTTTCTTT; cdr3_aa: CASSMGQQNTEAFF
j_call: TRBJ2-3; d_call: TRBD1; v_call: TRBV6-5; clone_size: .; cdr3_nt: TGTGCCAGCAGTTTAGGACAGGGCCCCACAGATACGCAGTATTTT; cdr3_aa: CASSLGQGPTDTQYF
j_call: TRBJ1-2; d_call: .; v_call: TRBV28; clone_size: .; cdr3_nt: TGTGCCAGCAGGCGGACCGCAGGGGCAGGGGGCTACACCTTC; cdr3_aa: CASRRTAGAGGYTF
j_call: TRBJ2-1; d_call: .; v_call: TRBV24-1; clone_size: .; cdr3_nt: TGTGCCACCGGGCAGGGGACCTACAATGAGCAGTTCTTC; cdr3_aa: CATGQGTYNEQFF
j_call: TRBJ1-6; d_call: .; v_call: TRBV10-3; clone_size: .; cdr3_nt: TGTGCCATCCGACAGGACCCAACACCGTGGGATAATTCACCCCTCCACTTT; cdr3_aa: CAIRQDPTPWDNSPLHF
j_call: TRBJ2-1; d_call: TRBD2; v_call: TRBV19; clone_size: .; cdr3_nt: TGTGCCAGTAGTCCCCGCCGGACTAGCGGGGGGGCAGGCAATGAGCAGTTCTTC; cdr3_aa: CASSPRRTSGGAGNEQFF
j_call: TRBJ2-1; d_call: TRBD2; v_call: TRBV19; clone_size: .; cdr3_nt: TGTGCCAGTAGTAAGAGGACTAGCGGGAGGGAGCAGTTCTTC; cdr3_aa: CASSKRTSGREQFF
j_call: TRBJ1-2; d_call: .; v_call: TRBV28; clone_size: .; cdr3_nt: TGTGCCAGCAGTTTAAGGACAGAGGCTTTTGGCTACACCTTC; cdr3_aa: CASSLRTEAFGYTF